The subject of this entry is one T cell receptor (beta chain). The antigen remains unidentified. The data stem from a study of pediatric ulcerative colitis. Broader study findings: Two patients had blood samples with substantially reduced template counts. A couple of rectal CDR3 clonotypes occurred in all ulcerative colitis patients.

This CDR3 is built from 14 residues. Germline loops: CDR1 SGHRS, CDR2 YFSETQ. The ends lost 3 bases at V and 5 bases at J; junction bases unmatched: 3. The rectum was sampled with one to two pinch biopsies at colonoscopy. Here immunoSEQ multiplex PCR was the method, and the copy in TCRdb shows in-frame clones only, minus some. The sample shows over 45,000 clones, 60% to 85% of them seen only once. This sequence joins TRBV5-1 and TRBJ2-7; TRBD2 agrees at 12 bases. Sequencing was carried out using gut tissue. This receptor was identified in a girl aged 5 to 17 with moderate ulcerative colitis. The CDR3 here is CASSSTSGRHEQYF. The CDR3, as DNA: TGCGCCAGCAGCTCGACTAGCGGGAGACACGAGCAGTACTTC.